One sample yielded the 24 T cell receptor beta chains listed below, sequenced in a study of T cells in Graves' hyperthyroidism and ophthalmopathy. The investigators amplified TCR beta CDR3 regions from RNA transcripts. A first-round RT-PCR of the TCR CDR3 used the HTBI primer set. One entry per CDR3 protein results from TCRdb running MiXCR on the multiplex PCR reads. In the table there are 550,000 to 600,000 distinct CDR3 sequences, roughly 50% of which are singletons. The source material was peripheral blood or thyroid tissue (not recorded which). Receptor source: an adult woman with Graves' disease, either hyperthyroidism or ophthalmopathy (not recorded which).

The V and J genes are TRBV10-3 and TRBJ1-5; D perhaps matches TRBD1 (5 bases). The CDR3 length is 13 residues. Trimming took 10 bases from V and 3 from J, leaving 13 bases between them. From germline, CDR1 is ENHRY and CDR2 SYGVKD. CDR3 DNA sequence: TGTGCCACCCGGAGGGGTGACAATCAGCCCCAGCATTTT. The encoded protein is CATRRGDNQPQHF.

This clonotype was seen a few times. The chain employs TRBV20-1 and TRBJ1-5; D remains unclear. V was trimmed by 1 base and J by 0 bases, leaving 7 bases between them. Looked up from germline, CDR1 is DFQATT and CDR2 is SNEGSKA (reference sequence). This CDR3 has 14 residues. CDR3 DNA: TGCAGTGCTAGAGTCGGTACTAGCAATCAGCCCCAGCATTTT. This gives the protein CSARVGTSNQPQHF.

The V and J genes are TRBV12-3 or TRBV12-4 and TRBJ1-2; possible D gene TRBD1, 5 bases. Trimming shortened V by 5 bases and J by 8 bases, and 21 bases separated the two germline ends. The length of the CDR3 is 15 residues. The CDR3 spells CASSPPVGSRDGYTF. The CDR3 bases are TGTGCCAGCAGTCCACCGGTAGGGTCCAGGGACGGCTACACCTTC.

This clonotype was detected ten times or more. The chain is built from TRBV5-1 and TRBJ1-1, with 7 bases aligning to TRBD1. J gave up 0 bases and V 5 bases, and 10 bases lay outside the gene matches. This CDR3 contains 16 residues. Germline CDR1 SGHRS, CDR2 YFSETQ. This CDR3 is CASSRDRRHMNTEAFF. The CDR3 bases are TGCGCCAGCAGTCGGGACAGAAGACACATGAACACTGAAGCTTTCTTT.

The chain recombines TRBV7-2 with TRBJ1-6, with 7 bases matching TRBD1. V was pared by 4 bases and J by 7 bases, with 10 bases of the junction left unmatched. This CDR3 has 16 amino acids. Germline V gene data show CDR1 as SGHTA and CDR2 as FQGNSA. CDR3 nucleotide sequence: TGTGCCAGCAGCTACCAAGACAGGGTCGGGAATTCACCCCTCCACTTT. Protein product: CASSYQDRVGNSPLHF.

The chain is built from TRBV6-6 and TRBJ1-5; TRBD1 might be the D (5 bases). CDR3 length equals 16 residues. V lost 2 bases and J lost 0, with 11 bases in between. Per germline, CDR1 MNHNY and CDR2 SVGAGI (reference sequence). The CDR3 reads CASSYGEGHSNQPQHF. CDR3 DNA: TGTGCCAGCAGTTACGGGGAAGGACATAGCAATCAGCCCCAGCATTTT.

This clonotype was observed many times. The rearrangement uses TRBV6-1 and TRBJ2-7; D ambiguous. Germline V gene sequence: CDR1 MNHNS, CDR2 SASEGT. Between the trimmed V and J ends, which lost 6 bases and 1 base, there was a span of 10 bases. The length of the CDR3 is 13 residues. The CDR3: CASRLPVSYEQYF. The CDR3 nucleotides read TGTGCCAGCAGGCTGCCAGTTTCCTACGAGCAGTACTTC.

The DNA for the CDR3 is TGCAGTGCTAGTTTCGGCAGCAGCTCTGGAAACACCATATATTTT. Protein sequence: CSASFGSSSGNTIYF. The V gene is TRBV20-1, the J gene TRBJ1-3, with no clear D. The CDR3 has 15 amino acids. V was cut by 3 bases and J by 0 bases, with 12 bases left in between. Per the germline V gene, CDR1 is DFQATT and CDR2 is SNEGSKA (reference sequence).

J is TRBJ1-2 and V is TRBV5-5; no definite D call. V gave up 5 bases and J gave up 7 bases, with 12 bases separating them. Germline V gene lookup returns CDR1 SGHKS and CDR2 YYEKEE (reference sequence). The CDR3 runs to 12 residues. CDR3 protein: CASSTPTPGYTF. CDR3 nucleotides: TGTGCCAGCAGTACGCCGACCCCTGGCTACACCTTC.

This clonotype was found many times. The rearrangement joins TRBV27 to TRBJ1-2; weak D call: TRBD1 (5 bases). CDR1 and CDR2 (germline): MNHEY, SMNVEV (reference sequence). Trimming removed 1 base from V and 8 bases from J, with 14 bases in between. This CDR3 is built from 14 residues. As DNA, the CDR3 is TGTGCCAGCAGTTTATTAGGGTCCAGGGCGGGCTACACCTTC. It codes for CASSLLGSRAGYTF.

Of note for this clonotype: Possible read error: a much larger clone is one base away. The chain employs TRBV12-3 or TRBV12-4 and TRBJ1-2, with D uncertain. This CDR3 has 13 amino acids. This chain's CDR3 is CTSTFGPLYGYTF. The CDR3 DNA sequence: TGTACCAGCACTTTCGGACCGTTATATGGCTACACCTTC.

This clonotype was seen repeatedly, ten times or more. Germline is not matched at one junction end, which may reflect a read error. CDR3 region: CAISDPRQEVFF. The CDR3 DNA sequence: TGTGCCATCAGTGACCCTAGACAGGAAGTTTTCTTT. V usage is TRBV10-3 and J usage is TRBJ1-1; D may be TRBD1 (6 bases). This CDR3 has 12 residues. CDR1 and CDR2 (germline): ENHRY, SYGVKD.

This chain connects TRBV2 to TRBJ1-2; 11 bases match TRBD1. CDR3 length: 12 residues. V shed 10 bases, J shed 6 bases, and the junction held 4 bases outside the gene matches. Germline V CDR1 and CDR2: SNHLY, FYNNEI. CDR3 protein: CATRGQGDGYTF. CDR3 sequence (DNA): TGTGCCACCAGGGGACAGGGGGATGGCTACACCTTC.

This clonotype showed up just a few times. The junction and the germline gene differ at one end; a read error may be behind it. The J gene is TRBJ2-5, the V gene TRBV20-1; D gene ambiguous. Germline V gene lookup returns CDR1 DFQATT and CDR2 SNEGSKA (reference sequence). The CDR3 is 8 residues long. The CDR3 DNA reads TGCAGTGCTAGTTCAGCAGGCTTC. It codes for CSASSAGF.

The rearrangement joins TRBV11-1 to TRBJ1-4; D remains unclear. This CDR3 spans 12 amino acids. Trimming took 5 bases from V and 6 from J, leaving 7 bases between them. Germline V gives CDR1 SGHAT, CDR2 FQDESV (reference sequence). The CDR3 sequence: CASSRVDEKLFF. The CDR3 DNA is TGTGCCAGCAGCCGGGTGGATGAAAAACTGTTTTTT.

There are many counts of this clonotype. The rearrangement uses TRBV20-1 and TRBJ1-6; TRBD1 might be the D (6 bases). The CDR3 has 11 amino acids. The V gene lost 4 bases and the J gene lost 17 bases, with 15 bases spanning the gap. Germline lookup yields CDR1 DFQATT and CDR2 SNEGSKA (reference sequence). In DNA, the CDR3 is TGCAGTGCTACTAGAGGGGGGCTAATCCACTTT. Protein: CSATRGGLIHF.

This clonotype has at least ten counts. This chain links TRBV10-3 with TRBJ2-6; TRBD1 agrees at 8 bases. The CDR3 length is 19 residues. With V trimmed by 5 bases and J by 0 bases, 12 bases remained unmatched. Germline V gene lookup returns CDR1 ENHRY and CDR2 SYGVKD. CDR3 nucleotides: TGTGCCATCAGTCCTGAGTTGGGGACAGGATACTCTGGGGCCAACGTCCTGACTTTC. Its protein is CAISPELGTGYSGANVLTF.

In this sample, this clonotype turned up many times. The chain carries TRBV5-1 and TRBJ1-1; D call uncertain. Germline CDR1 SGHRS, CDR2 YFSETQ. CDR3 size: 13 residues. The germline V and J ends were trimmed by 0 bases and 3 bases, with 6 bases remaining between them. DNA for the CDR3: TGCGCCAGCAGCTTGGGGCGGGACACTGAAGCTTTCTTT. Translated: CASSLGRDTEAFF.

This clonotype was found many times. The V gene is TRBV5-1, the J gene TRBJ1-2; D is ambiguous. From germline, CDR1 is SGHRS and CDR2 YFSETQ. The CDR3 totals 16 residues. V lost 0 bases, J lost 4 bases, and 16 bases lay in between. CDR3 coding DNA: TGCGCCAGCAGCTTGGAAGGCAGAAACGTATTCTATGGCTACACCTTC. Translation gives CASSLEGRNVFYGYTF.

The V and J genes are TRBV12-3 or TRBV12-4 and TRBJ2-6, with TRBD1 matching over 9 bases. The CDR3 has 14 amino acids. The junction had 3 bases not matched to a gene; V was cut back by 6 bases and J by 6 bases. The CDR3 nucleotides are TGTGCCAGCAGCCCACAGGGGGCGGCCAACGTCCTGACTTTC. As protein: CASSPQGAANVLTF.

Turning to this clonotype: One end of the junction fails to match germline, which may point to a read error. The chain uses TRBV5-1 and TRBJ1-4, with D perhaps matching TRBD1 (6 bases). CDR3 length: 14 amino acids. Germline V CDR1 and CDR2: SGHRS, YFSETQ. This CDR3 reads CASTPGAKRGELFF. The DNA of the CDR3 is TGTGCCAGCACCCCGGGGGCCAAACGAGGGGAACTGTTTTTT. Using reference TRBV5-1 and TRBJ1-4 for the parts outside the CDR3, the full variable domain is KAGVTQTPRYLIKTRGQQVTLSCSPISGHRSVSWYQQTPGQGLQFLFEYFSETQRNKGNFPGRFSGRQFSNSRSEMNVSTLELGDSALYLCASTPGAKRGELFFGSGTQLSVL.

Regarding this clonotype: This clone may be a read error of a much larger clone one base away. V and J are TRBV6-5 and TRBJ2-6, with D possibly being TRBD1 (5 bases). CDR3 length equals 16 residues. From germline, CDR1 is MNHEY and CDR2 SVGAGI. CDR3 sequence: CASSLTISSGANVLAF. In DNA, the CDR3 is TGTGCCAGCAGTCTAACGATTAGCTCTGGGGCCAACGTCCTGGCTTTC.

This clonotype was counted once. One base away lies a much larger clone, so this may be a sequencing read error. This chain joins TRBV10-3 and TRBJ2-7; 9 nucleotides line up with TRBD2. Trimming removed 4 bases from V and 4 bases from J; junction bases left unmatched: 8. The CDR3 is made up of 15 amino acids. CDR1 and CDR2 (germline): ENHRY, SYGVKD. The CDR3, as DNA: TGTGCCATCAGTGTTAGCGGGAGTTGGGAGTACGAGCAGTACTTC. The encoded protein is CAISVSGSWEYEQYF.

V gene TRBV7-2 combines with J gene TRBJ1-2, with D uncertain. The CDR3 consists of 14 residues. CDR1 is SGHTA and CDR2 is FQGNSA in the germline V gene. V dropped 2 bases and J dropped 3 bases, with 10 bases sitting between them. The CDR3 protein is CASSLNRLHYGYTF. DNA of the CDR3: TGTGCCAGCAGCTTAAATCGACTACACTATGGCTACACCTTC.